These 13 T cell receptor beta chains were sequenced from one sample in a study of blood T cells in healthy people across ages. Through a sample-barcoded 5' primer and a J-beta primer mix, a second PCR was run for roughly 7 to 11 cycles. From the 5' RACE reads, TCRdb called clonotypes with MiXCR, one entry per CDR3 protein. In the table there are 780,000 or so distinct CDR3 sequences, roughly 50% of which are singletons. Sequencing input: blood. The receptors here all came from a man aged 80 or over in good health.

This clonotype was recorded a few times. The CDR3 DNA sequence: TGCAGCGTTGAAGATCTTTTAGAGGTTTTGAGCACAGATACGCAGTATTTT. Its translation is CSVEDLLEVLSTDTQYF. The rearrangement uses TRBV29-1 and TRBJ2-3; D is uncertain. Germline CDR1 and CDR2: SQVTM and ANQGSEA. The V gene lost 0 bases and the J gene lost 0 bases, with 16 bases spanning the gap. The CDR3 has 17 amino acids.

The rearrangement links TRBV27 to TRBJ2-7; 9 nucleotides align to TRBD1. Germline values: CDR1 MNHEY, CDR2 SMNVEV (reference sequence). This CDR3 has 14 amino acids. J gave up 2 bases and V 5 bases, and 4 bases lay outside the gene matches. In nucleotides, the CDR3 is TGTGCCAGCAGTCGGACAGGGGCCCCCTACGAGCAGTACTTC. Protein: CASSRTGAPYEQYF.

A remark on this clonotype: The junction departs from germline at one end; a sequencing error may be responsible. The CDR3 coding sequence is TGTGCCGGCAGCTTGGGCAATCCCTCTGGGGCCAACGTCCTGACTTTC. Translated: CAGSLGNPSGANVLTF. The V and J genes are TRBV5-6 and TRBJ2-6; D is uncertain. The germline V gene has CDR1 SGHDT and CDR2 YYEEEE. The CDR3 has 16 residues.

The V call is TRBV6-6, the J call TRBJ2-5; the D is unclear. The assigned J gene may be wrong: the sequence end matches TRBJ2-7 better. Germline V gene data show CDR1 as MNHNY and CDR2 as SVGAGI (reference sequence). The length of the CDR3 is 13 residues. CDR3 protein: CASSTVHLYEQYF. The CDR3 region has the DNA TGTGCCAGCAGCACGGTACACCTATACGAGCAGTACTTC.

The gene calls are TRBV28 and TRBJ2-5, with 11 bases lining up with TRBD2. V lost 6 bases to trimming and J lost 1 base; unmatched junction nucleotides: 4. CDR3 size: 15 residues. The germline V gene encodes CDR1 MDHEN and CDR2 SYDVKM. The CDR3 here is CASRLAGARQETQYF. The DNA for the CDR3 is TGTGCCAGCAGACTAGCGGGAGCTCGCCAAGAGACCCAGTACTTC. The full variable domain, its missing parts supplied by reference TRBV28 and TRBJ2-5, is DVKVTQSSRYLVKRTGEKVFLECVQDMDHENMFWYRQDPGLGLRLIYFSYDVKMKEKGDIPEGYSVSREKKERFSLILESASTNQTSMYLCASRLAGARQETQYFGPGTRLLVL.

V and J are TRBV29-1 and TRBJ2-5, with D tentatively TRBD1 (6 bases). The CDR3 extends over 12 amino acids. The germline CDR1 and CDR2 sequences are SQVTM and ANQGSEA. Between the trimmed V and J ends, which lost 7 bases and 5 bases, there was a span of 14 bases. This chain's CDR3 is CSGNGDTETQYF. As DNA, the CDR3 is TGCAGCGGGAATGGGGACACCGAGACCCAGTACTTC.

The rearrangement joins TRBV7-8 to TRBJ2-7, with 12 bases matching TRBD2. The CDR3 covers 13 residues. Germline CDR1 is SGHVS and CDR2 is FQNEAQ. V gave up 8 bases and J gave up 6 bases; unmatched junction bases: 5. The CDR3 sequence: CASLSSGRAEQYF. The CDR3 bases are TGTGCCAGCCTCTCTAGCGGGAGGGCCGAGCAGTACTTC. Combining the CDR3 with reference TRBV7-8 and TRBJ2-7 gives the whole variable domain GAGVSQSPRYKVAKRGQDVALRCDPISGHVSLFWYQQALGQGPEFLTYFQNEAQLDKSGLPSDRFFAERPEGSVSTLKIQRTQQEDSAVYLCASLSSGRAEQYFGPGTRLTVT.

The chain recombines TRBV5-1 with TRBJ2-7; 7 bases are a match to TRBD2. CDR3 length equals 15 residues. With V trimmed by 1 base and J by 0 bases, 4 bases remained unmatched. Germline V gene sequence: CDR1 SGHRS, CDR2 YFSETQ. Here the CDR3 reads CASSLTSVRSYEQYF. CDR3 DNA: TGCGCCAGCAGCTTGACTAGCGTCCGCTCCTACGAGCAGTACTTC.

The table lists this clonotype with a few counts. V usage is TRBV9 and J usage is TRBJ2-4; perhaps TRBD1 as D (6 bases). The DNA end lines up better with TRBJ2-7; the J call may be wrong. The CDR3 runs 14 residues. Germline V gene data show CDR1 as SGDLS and CDR2 as YYNGEE. DNA for the CDR3: TGTGCCAGCAGCGCTTCAGGGGTCCCCTACGAGCAGTACTTC. Its protein product is CASSASGVPYEQYF.

The CDR3 spells CASSIPGTAHGEQFF. The CDR3 nucleotides are TGTGCCAGCAGTATCCCCGGAACTGCCCACGGTGAGCAGTTCTTC. V is TRBV28 and J is TRBJ2-1, with D hard to call. CDR1 and CDR2 (germline): MDHEN, SYDVKM. Trimming left V 5 bases short and J 9 bases short, with 20 bases between. There are 15 residues in the CDR3.

This clonotype was seen a handful of times. The rearrangement links TRBV29-1 to TRBJ2-5; D is uncertain. Trimming took off 2 bases at V and 1 base at J, with 5 bases between the two ends. Germline CDR1 SQVTM, CDR2 ANQGSEA. CDR3 length: 12 amino acids. The CDR3 DNA reads TGCAGCGTTGAACACCTCCAAGAGACCCAGTACTTC. Amino acid sequence: CSVEHLQETQYF. Drawing the rest from reference TRBV29-1 and TRBJ2-5, the complete variable domain is SAVISQKPSRDICQRGTSLTIQCQVDSQVTMMFWYRQQPGQSLTLIATANQGSEATYESGFVIDKFPISRPNLTFSTLTVSNMSPEDSSIYLCSVEHLQETQYFGPGTRLLVL.

CDR3 sequence reads: CASSFDRGYYNEQFF. The CDR3 DNA reads as TGTGCCAGCAGCTTTGACAGGGGATACTACAATGAGCAGTTCTTC. The chain employs TRBV11-1 and TRBJ2-1, with 8 bases aligning to TRBD1. J was trimmed by 3 bases and V by 3 bases; bases with no gene match: 4. CDR1 is SGHAT, CDR2 FQDESV, per germline (reference sequence). CDR3 length equals 15 residues. Using reference TRBV11-1 and TRBJ2-1 for the parts outside the CDR3, the full variable domain is EAEVAQSPRYKITEKSQAVAFWCDPISGHATLYWYRQILGQGPELLVQFQDESVVDDSQLPKDRFSAERLKGVDSTLKIQPAELGDSAMYLCASSFDRGYYNEQFFGPGTRLTVL.

The chain links TRBV2 to TRBJ2-7; possibly TRBD2 for D (5 bases). Germline V gene data show CDR1 as SNHLY and CDR2 as FYNNEI. The ends were cut back, 5 bases at V and 4 bases at J, with 21 bases in the middle. The CDR3 runs 16 residues. Here the CDR3 DNA reads TGTGCCAGCAGTCCCTCCCCCCCGGGAATCGGGTACGAGCAGTACTTC. Protein product: CASSPSPPGIGYEQYF.